This T cell receptor (beta chain) came from a study of tumor-infiltrating lymphocytes in primary liver carcinoma. As for the study in general: Productive TCRbeta read yields ran from roughly 3.65 to 7.13 million per sample and were similar between tissues. Study results and caveats: Against blood, tumors held a significantly higher top-250-clone fraction (p = 0.039).

A constant-region primer primed TCR beta cDNA synthesis from 400 to 550 ng of total RNA. Libraries for TCR beta were built through three nested multiplex PCR rounds, which together made up a slightly modified ARM-PCR procedure. Two initial PCR rounds of around 9 cycles each paired TRBV1-TRBV30 forward primers with a C-beta reverse primer. TCRdb fed the multiplex PCR reads into MiXCR, producing one record per CDR3 protein. Found here are more than 20,000 distinct CDR3 sequences, over 60% of them singletons; the top ten hold 35% to 50%. CDR1 is MDHEN, CDR2 SYDVKM, per germline. The CDR3 loop spans 16 amino acids. The tissue used was unsorted bulk material of about 19-33 mg. RNA and DNA were co-extracted from it with the AllPrep DNA/RNA mini kit. The patients presented with primary liver carcinoma, which was managed through surgical resection. Turning to this clonotype: As yet, its antigen is unknown. One junction end disagrees with the germline gene, perhaps due to a read error.

The sequence was collected from a woman in her twenties or thirties with primary liver carcinoma and hepatitis B virus infection. Sequenced sample: liver tumor tissue from sampling region 1. Subset indicated: tumor region T1, superior pole. The V call is TRBV28, the J call TRBJ2-2; 10 bases fit TRBD2. The CDR3 region is CVSSSALAGSSGELFF. The CDR3 nucleotides read TGTGTCAGCAGTTCGGCACTAGCGGGAAGCTCCGGGGAGTTGTTTTTT.